Below are 15 T cell receptor beta chains sequenced from a single sample in a study of PD-1 blockade in classical Hodgkin lymphoma. The patients all showed relapse after autologous stem cell transplantation, while their brentuximab vedotin exposure varied. Magnetic negative selection of thawed PBMCs yielded the CD8+ T cells. Some clones are missing from TCRdb's copy, which holds only in-frame ones; the method was immunoSEQ multiplex PCR. The table has roughly 11,000 clones, 80% to 85% seen once. Sequenced here: CD8+ T cells from blood, sampled at baseline. Receptors were obtained from a human donor with classical Hodgkin lymphoma.

J is TRBJ2-3 and V is TRBV4-1; no clear D gene. Trimming removed 6 bases from V and 1 base from J, with 11 bases in between. Germline loops: CDR1 MGHRA, CDR2 YSYEKL. The CDR3 runs 14 residues. The DNA of the CDR3 is TGCGCCAGCAGTCGGCCCCCCGGCACAGATACGCAGTATTTT. As protein: CASSRPPGTDTQYF.

The chain joins TRBV5-8 to TRBJ1-4, with D unclear. The germline V gene has CDR1 SGHTS and CDR2 YDEGEE. The CDR3 covers 15 residues. V was clipped by 2 bases and J by 8 bases, with 16 bases between them. The CDR3 protein is CASSFGLEGGEKLFF. The CDR3 DNA follows: TGTGCCAGCAGCTTCGGGTTAGAGGGAGGAGAAAAACTGTTTTTT. Complete variable domain (other parts from reference TRBV5-8 and TRBJ1-4): EAGVTQSPTHLIKTRGQQATLRCSPISGHTSVYWYQQALGLGLQFLLWYDEGEERNRGNFPPRFSGRQFPNYSSELNVNALELEDSALYLCASSFGLEGGEKLFFGSGTQLSVL.

CDR3 DNA sequence: TGTGCCAGCAGCACGGGGGACTATGGCTACACCTTC. Translating it yields CASSTGDYGYTF. The rearrangement joins TRBV5-6 to TRBJ1-2; tentative D call: TRBD1 (5 bases). Between the trimmed V and J ends, which lost 4 bases and 3 bases, there was a span of 7 bases. CDR1 is SGHDT and CDR2 is YYEEEE in the germline V gene. This CDR3 is 12 amino acids long.

This chain joins TRBV4-1 and TRBJ1-3, with 11 bases lining up with TRBD1. The length of the CDR3 is 16 residues. Germline V gene data show CDR1 as MGHRA and CDR2 as YSYEKL. Trimming at V came to 0 bases and at J to 4 bases, leaving 2 bases not matched to a gene. CDR3 amino acids: CASSQEGTGGGNTIYF. In DNA, the CDR3 is TGCGCCAGCAGCCAAGAGGGGACAGGGGGGGGAAACACCATATATTTT.

The chain employs TRBV10-3 and TRBJ2-5; TRBD2 aligns across 8 bases. The CDR3 runs to 17 residues. The J segment lost 5 bases and the V segment lost 3 bases, leaving 14 bases of the junction unmatched. In germline, CDR1 is ENHRY, CDR2 SYGVKD. This CDR3 reads CAISDLAGSLPGETQYF. The CDR3 coding sequence is TGTGCCATCAGTGACTTAGCGGGGAGCCTTCCAGGGGAGACCCAGTACTTC.

The chain is built from TRBV11-2 and TRBJ1-5, with TRBD1 identical over 7 bases. Germline V gene data show CDR1 as SGHAT and CDR2 as FQNNGV. The CDR3 is 14 amino acids. V shed 5 bases and J 2 bases; nucleotides not matched to a gene: 3. The CDR3 spells CASSLGTGNQPQHF. Written as DNA, the CDR3 is TGTGCCAGCAGCCTAGGGACAGGCAATCAGCCCCAGCATTTT.

The chain has TRBV6-5 and TRBJ2-7; 7 bases match TRBD1. V lost 2 bases and J lost 6; bases outside the gene matches: 1. There are 12 residues in the CDR3. Germline CDR1 and CDR2: MNHEY and SVGAGI. In DNA form, the CDR3 reads TGTGCCAGCAGTTACCCAGGGGGCGAGCAGTACTTC. The encoded protein is CASSYPGGEQYF.

The table lists this clone with a few counts. The V gene is TRBV7-9, the J gene TRBJ1-5; 8 positions match TRBD1. V was pared by 4 bases and J by 2 bases, with 1 base of the junction left unmatched. Germline-derived CDR1 and CDR2 are SEHNR and FQNEAQ (reference sequence). The CDR3 extends over 14 amino acids. CDR3 in DNA: TGTGCCAGCAGCTCGGGACAGGGCAATCAGCCCCAGCATTTT. It translates to CASSSGQGNQPQHF.

The chain employs TRBV11-2 and TRBJ2-2; no reliable D call. Between the trimmed V and J ends, which lost 1 base and 6 bases, there was a span of 3 bases. The CDR3 is 12 residues long. Germline CDR1 reads SGHAT; CDR2 reads FQNNGV. The CDR3 DNA follows: TGTGCCAGCAGCTTAGGGGCCGGGGAGCTGTTTTTT. Its translation is CASSLGAGELFF.

There are a few counts of this clone. V usage is TRBV7-8 and J usage is TRBJ2-3; tentatively, D is TRBD1 (5 bases). Looked up from germline, CDR1 is SGHVS and CDR2 is FQNEAQ. The CDR3 contains 15 residues. V dropped 2 bases and J dropped 3 bases, with 12 bases sitting between them. The DNA for the CDR3 is TGTGCCAGCAGCTTAAGGCAGGGCGAGACAGATACGCAGTATTTT. Translated: CASSLRQGETDTQYF. Based on the CDR3 plus reference TRBV7-8 and TRBJ2-3, the full variable domain is GAGVSQSPRYKVAKRGQDVALRCDPISGHVSLFWYQQALGQGPEFLTYFQNEAQLDKSGLPSDRFFAERPEGSVSTLKIQRTQQEDSAVYLCASSLRQGETDTQYFGPGTRLTVL.

V usage is TRBV5-8 and J usage is TRBJ1-5; D remains ambiguous. The V gene's germline CDR1 is SGHTS and CDR2 YDEGEE. The germline V and J ends were trimmed by 4 bases and 4 bases, with 12 bases remaining between them. The CDR3 is made up of 14 amino acids. CDR3 DNA: TGTGCCAGCAGCCCTCGGACGGGGAATCAGCCCCAGCATTTT. It specifies CASSPRTGNQPQHF.

The V call is TRBV28, the J call TRBJ2-1; D perhaps matches TRBD2 (6 bases). CDR1 MDHEN and CDR2 SYDVKM come from the germline V gene. The V end was cut by 8 bases, the J end by 4 bases, with 15 bases between. The CDR3 is made up of 14 amino acids. CDR3 nucleotide sequence: TGTGCCAGCTGTATAGCGGAAGCTTACAATGAGCAGTTCTTC. Translating gives CASCIAEAYNEQFF. Filled out from reference TRBV28 and TRBJ2-1, the complete variable domain reads DVKVTQSSRYLVKRTGEKVFLECVQDMDHENMFWYRQDPGLGLRLIYFSYDVKMKEKGDIPEGYSVSREKKERFSLILESASTNQTSMYLCASCIAEAYNEQFFGPGTRLTVL.

The chain links TRBV27 to TRBJ1-2, with no clear D. In germline, CDR1 is MNHEY, CDR2 SMNVEV (reference sequence). Trimming took 0 bases from V and 4 from J, leaving 6 bases between them. There are 13 residues in the CDR3. CDR3 region: CASSLSPGYGYTF. Here the CDR3 DNA reads TGTGCCAGCAGTTTATCCCCGGGCTATGGCTACACCTTC.

The CDR3 nucleotides are TGTGCCAGCAGCTGGGGGGCTAGCGGGAGGGTGTTCTTC. Its protein product is CASSWGASGRVFF. The rearrangement links TRBV5-6 to TRBJ2-1; TRBD2 aligns across 12 bases. Germline CDR1 SGHDT, CDR2 YYEEEE. With 3 bases clipped from V and 15 bases from J, the junction kept 7 bases outside the gene matches. This CDR3 is 13 amino acids long.

CDR3 protein: CASKVAGGSYNEQFF. The CDR3 nucleotides read TGTGCCAGCAAAGTAGCGGGAGGTTCCTACAATGAGCAGTTCTTC. V is TRBV5-6 and J is TRBJ2-1, with TRBD2 matching over 10 bases. CDR1 and CDR2 (germline): SGHDT, YYEEEE. After removal of 6 bases from V and 1 base from J, the junction contained 4 bases not matched to a gene. The CDR3 totals 15 residues.